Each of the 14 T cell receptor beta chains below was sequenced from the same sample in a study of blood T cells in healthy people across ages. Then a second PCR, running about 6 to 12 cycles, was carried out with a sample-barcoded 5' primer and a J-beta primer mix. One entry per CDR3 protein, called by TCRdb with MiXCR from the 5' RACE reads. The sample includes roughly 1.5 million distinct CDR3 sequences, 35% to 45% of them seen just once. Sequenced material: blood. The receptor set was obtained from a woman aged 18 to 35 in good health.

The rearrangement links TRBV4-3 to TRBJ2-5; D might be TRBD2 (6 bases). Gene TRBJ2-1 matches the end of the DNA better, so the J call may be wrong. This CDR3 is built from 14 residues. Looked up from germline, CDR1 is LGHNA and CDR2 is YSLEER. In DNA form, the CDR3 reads TGCGCCAGCAGCCAAGAGCTAGCGCAAGAGACCCAGTTCTTC. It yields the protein CASSQELAQETQFF.

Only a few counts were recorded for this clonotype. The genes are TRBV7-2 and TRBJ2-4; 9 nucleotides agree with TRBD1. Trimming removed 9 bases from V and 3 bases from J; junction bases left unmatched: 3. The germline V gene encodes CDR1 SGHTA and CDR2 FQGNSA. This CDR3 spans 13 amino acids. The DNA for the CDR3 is TGTGCCAGTACGGGACAGGGCAAAAACATTCAGTACTTC. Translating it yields CASTGQGKNIQYF.

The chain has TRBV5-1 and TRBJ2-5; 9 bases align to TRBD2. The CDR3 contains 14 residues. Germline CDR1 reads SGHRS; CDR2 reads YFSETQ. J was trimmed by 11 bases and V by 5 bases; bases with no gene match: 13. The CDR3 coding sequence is TGCGCCAGCAGTGGCGGGGGGGATTACAATGAGCAGTACTTC. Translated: CASSGGGDYNEQYF.

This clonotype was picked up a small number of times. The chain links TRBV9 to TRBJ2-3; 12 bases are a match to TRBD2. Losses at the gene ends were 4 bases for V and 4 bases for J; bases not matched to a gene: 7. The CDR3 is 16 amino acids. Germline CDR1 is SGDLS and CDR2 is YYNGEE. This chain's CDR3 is CASSTKTSGGSDTQYF. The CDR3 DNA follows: TGTGCCAGCAGCACCAAGACTAGCGGGGGATCAGATACGCAGTATTTT.

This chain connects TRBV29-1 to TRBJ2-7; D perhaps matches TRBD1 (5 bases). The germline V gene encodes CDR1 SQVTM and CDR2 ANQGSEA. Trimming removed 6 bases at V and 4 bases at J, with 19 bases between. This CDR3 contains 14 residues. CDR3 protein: CSVGKGLDIYEQYF. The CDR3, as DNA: TGCAGCGTGGGGAAGGGGTTGGACATTTACGAGCAGTACTTC.

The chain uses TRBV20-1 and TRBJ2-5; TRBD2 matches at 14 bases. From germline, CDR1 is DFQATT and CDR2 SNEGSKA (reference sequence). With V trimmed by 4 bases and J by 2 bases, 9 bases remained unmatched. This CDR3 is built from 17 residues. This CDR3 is CSATPGLAGVGQETQYF. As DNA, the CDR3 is TGCAGTGCTACCCCGGGACTAGCGGGAGTGGGGCAAGAGACCCAGTACTTC.

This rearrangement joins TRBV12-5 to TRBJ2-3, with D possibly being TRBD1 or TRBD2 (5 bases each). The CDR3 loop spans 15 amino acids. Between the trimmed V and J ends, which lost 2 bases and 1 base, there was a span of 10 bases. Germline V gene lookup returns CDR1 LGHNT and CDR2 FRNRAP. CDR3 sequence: CASGLSQGGTDTQYF. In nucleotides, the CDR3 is TGTGCTAGTGGTTTGTCCCAGGGAGGCACAGATACGCAGTATTTT.

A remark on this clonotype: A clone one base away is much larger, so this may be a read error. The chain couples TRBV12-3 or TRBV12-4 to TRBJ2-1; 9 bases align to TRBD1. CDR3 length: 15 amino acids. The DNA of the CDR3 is TGTGCCAGCAGTTTGGACAGGGGATTCTACAATGGGCAGTTCTTC. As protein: CASSLDRGFYNGQFF.

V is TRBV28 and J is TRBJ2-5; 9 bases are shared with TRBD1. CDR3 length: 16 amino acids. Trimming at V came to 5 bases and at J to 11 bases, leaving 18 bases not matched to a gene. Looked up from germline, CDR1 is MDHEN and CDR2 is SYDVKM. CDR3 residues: CASSAWGTGNRNEQYF. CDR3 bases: TGTGCCAGCAGTGCATGGGGGACAGGGAATCGTAATGAGCAGTACTTC.

CDR3 DNA: TGTGCCAGCAGCATTAGCGGGAGGGGGCCAGATACGCAGTATTTT. This codes for CASSISGRGPDTQYF. The chain has TRBV25-1 and TRBJ2-3; 11 bases line up with TRBD2. Trimming at V came to 6 bases and at J to 4 bases, leaving 6 bases not matched to a gene. This CDR3 contains 15 residues. Looked up from germline, CDR1 is MGHDK and CDR2 is SYGVNS.

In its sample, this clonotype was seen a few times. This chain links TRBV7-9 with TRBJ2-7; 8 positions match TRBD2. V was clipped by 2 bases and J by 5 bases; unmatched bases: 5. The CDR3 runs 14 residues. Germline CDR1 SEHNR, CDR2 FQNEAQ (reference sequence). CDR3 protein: CASSLRGLGHEQYF. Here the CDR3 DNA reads TGTGCCAGCAGCTTAAGGGGACTAGGGCACGAGCAGTACTTC. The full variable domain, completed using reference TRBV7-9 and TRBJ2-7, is DTGVSQNPRHKITKRGQNVTFRCDPISEHNRLYWYRQTLGQGPEFLTYFQNEAQLEKSRLLSDRFSAERPKGSFSTLEIQRTEQGDSAMYLCASSLRGLGHEQYFGPGTRLTVT.

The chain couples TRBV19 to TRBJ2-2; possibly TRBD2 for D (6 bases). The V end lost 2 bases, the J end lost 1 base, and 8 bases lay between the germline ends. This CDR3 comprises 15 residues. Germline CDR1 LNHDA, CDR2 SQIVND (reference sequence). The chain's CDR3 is CASSILGGNTGELFF. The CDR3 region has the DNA TGTGCCAGTAGTATACTCGGGGGGAACACCGGGGAGCTGTTTTTT.

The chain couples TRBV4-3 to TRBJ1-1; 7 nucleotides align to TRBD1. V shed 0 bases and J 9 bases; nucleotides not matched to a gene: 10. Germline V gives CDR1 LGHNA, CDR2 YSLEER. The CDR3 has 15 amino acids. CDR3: CASSQDPQGVGKAFF. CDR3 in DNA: TGCGCCAGCAGCCAAGATCCGCAGGGGGTTGGAAAAGCTTTCTTT.

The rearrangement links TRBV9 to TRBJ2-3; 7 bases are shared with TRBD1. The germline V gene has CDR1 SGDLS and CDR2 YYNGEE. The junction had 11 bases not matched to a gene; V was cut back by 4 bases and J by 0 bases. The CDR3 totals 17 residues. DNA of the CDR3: TGTGCCAGCAGCCGTAACCTAATGACAGGGAGCACAGATACGCAGTATTTT. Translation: CASSRNLMTGSTDTQYF.